This T cell receptor beta chain was retrieved from a study of blood T cell repertoires in COVID-19. Study at large: Some COVID-19 samples were acute and others convalescent; all came from the United States, Italy and Spain.

Authors' analysis steps: Researchers report that nucleated cell counts were estimated from reference gene primer amplification. Data came from immunoSEQ multiplex PCR; TCRdb stores just in-frame clones and leaves some out. For V, J and clone size, that table is used; D and trimming come from the DNA. The sample yields about 160,000 clones, about 85% seen once. The CDR3 runs to 18 residues. In germline, CDR1 is SGHRS, CDR2 YFSETQ. V was shortened by 5 bases and J by 0 bases, with 23 bases between the two germline ends. This sequence was found in a woman aged 60-70 years with active or convalescent COVID-19. The V call is TRBV5-1, the J call TRBJ2-5; TRBD2 might be the D (7 bases). The specimen sequenced was peripheral blood. The CDR3 nucleotides are TGCGCCAGCAGTCAACTAACCCGTGGGGGGGGCAACCAAGAGACCCAGTACTTC. Protein: CASSQLTRGGGNQETQYF.